This TCR beta chain was recorded in a study of T-cell memory formation after mild COVID-19. It was 5'RACE with constant-segment primers that produced the TCR alpha and TCR beta cDNA libraries, which carried sample barcodes and UMIs. TCRdb used MiXCR to reprocess the 5' RACE reads, holding one entry per CDR3 protein. The sample shows over 9,500 distinct CDR3 sequences, roughly 14% of them seen only once. This clonotype has only a few counts. Its specificity is unknown. Germline CDR1 and CDR2: SGHDT and YYEEEE. Trimming removed 4 bases from V and 6 bases from J, with 19 bases in between. The CDR3 loop spans 16 amino acids. Study-wide findings and caveats: Pre-infection memory already had some responding clones, implying cross-reactive memory joined. Whether second-wave clones peaking at day 37 were SARS-CoV-2 specific went unconfirmed. Clones that got smaller from day 15 to 85 had even CD4/CD8, while clones growing later tipped toward CD4+.

This receptor was identified in a man in his late teens or twenties who had mild COVID-19 (a few samples of this study predate the infection). Cell type and time point are not known. The chain combines TRBV5-6 with TRBJ2-2; no reliable D call. The material sequenced was PBMCs or a T cell subset sorted from them (not recorded which). The CDR3: CASSPGNGLCPGELFF. In DNA form, the CDR3 reads TGTGCCAGCAGCCCGGGCAACGGCCTGTGTCCCGGGGAGCTGTTTTTT.